What follows are 24 T cell receptor beta chains derived from one specimen sequenced in a study of monozygotic twins with inflammatory bowel disease. Reprocessing the 5' RACE reads, TCRdb reports a single entry for every CDR3 protein and omits DNA. The repertoire table contains over 100,000 distinct CDR3 sequences. Sequences were obtained from blood. These receptors all stem from a human donor with ulcerative colitis or Crohn's disease, or a healthy co-twin of an affected twin (not recorded which).

This rearrangement joins TRBV12-3 or TRBV12-4 to TRBJ1-2. There are 13 residues in the CDR3. The CDR3 protein is CASSFWVANGYTF.

This chain uses TRBV12-3 or TRBV12-4 with TRBJ2-2; as DNA is missing, the TRBD1 call by TCRdb cannot be tested. CDR3 length: 17 amino acids. This chain's CDR3 is CASSPGPRGQVTGELFF.

J is TRBJ2-3 and V is TRBV9; the TCRdb call, TRBD2, lacks DNA for checking. The V gene's germline CDR1 is SGDLS and CDR2 YYNGEE. The CDR3 covers 15 residues. CDR3 amino acids: CASSGISGGTDTQYF. The complete variable domain, with remaining parts taken from reference TRBV9 and TRBJ2-3, reads DSGVTQTPKHLITATGQRVTLRCSPRSGDLSVYWYQQSLDQGLQFLIQYYNGEERAKGNILERFSAQQFPDLHSELNLSSLELGDSALYFCASSGISGGTDTQYFGPGTRLTVL.

This sequence joins TRBV6-6 and TRBJ1-2; TCRdb's D call, TRBD1, is unchecked because there is no DNA. Germline lookup yields CDR1 MNHNY and CDR2 SVGAGI (reference sequence). The CDR3 has 14 residues. The CDR3 here is CASSYGSGNYGYTF.

The V gene is TRBV10-3, the J gene TRBJ2-7; the TRBD2 assignment by TCRdb is unverifiable without DNA. The V gene's germline CDR1 is ENHRY and CDR2 SYGVKD. CDR3 length equals 14 residues. Here the CDR3 reads CAISEAGREGEQYF.

The V gene is TRBV20-1, the J gene TRBJ2-7. CDR1 is DFQATT and CDR2 is SNEGSKA in the germline V gene (reference sequence). The CDR3 contains 11 residues. CDR3 residues: CSARSQSEQYF.

This chain joins TRBV4-3 and TRBJ2-7; the TRBD1 assignment by TCRdb is unverifiable without DNA. The CDR3 has 15 amino acids. Germline values: CDR1 LGHNA, CDR2 YSLEER. CDR3 loop: CASSQRPGPLDEQYF.

The V call is TRBV2, the J call TRBJ1-4. Germline V gene data show CDR1 as SNHLY and CDR2 as FYNNEI. The CDR3 consists of 12 residues. CDR3 in amino acids: CASETTGEKLFF.

V usage is TRBV20-1 and J usage is TRBJ2-6; the D gene TCRdb calls, TRBD1, cannot be checked with no DNA. The germline gives CDR1 DFQATT, CDR2 SNEGSKA (reference sequence). This CDR3 is built from 14 residues. The CDR3 loop is CSAGDSSGANVLTF.

The chain couples TRBV20-1 to TRBJ2-2; checking the TCRdb D call of TRBD1 is not possible without DNA. This CDR3 region has 15 residues. Germline V gives CDR1 DFQATT, CDR2 SNEGSKA (reference sequence). The CDR3 protein is CSARVAGRNTGELFF.

The gene calls are TRBV29-1 and TRBJ1-1. The CDR3 loop spans 12 amino acids. Germline V gives CDR1 SQVTM, CDR2 ANQGSEA. This chain's CDR3 is CSTLGWGTEAFF.

CDR3: CASSLTSWAFF. The J gene is TRBJ1-1, the V gene TRBV7-9. Looked up from germline, CDR1 is SEHNR and CDR2 is FQNEAQ (reference sequence). The CDR3 contains 11 residues.

The CDR3 here is CASSSTVTGGTSSYNSPLHF. This rearrangement joins TRBV28 to TRBJ1-6; there is no DNA to check the TCRdb D call of TRBD1. Germline V gene lookup returns CDR1 MDHEN and CDR2 SYDVKM. The CDR3 consists of 20 residues.

J is TRBJ2-1 and V is TRBV12-3 or TRBV12-4; the D gene TCRdb calls, TRBD2, cannot be checked with no DNA. The length of the CDR3 is 15 residues. The CDR3 sequence is CASSFGLAGGLEQFF.

The J gene is TRBJ2-7, the V gene TRBV15; absent DNA, TCRdb's TRBD1 call cannot be checked. This CDR3 has 18 amino acids. Germline-derived CDR1 and CDR2 are LNHNV and YYDKDF (reference sequence). The CDR3 is CATSRDPRGHQSIYEQYF.

The genes are TRBV29-1 and TRBJ2-3; TCRdb outputs TRBD1, but without DNA this stays unchecked. Germline V gene sequence: CDR1 SQVTM, CDR2 ANQGSEA. This CDR3 spans 14 amino acids. The CDR3 is CSVQGHSSTDTQYF.

V usage is TRBV6-5 and J usage is TRBJ2-1; absent DNA, TCRdb's TRBD1 call cannot be checked. CDR1 is MNHEY, CDR2 SVGAGI, per germline. CDR3 length: 12 residues. The CDR3 here is CASSFQGNEQFF.

The genes are TRBV7-2 and TRBJ1-1; TCRdb calls TRBD1, which cannot be checked without DNA. In germline, CDR1 is SGHTA, CDR2 FQGNSA. The CDR3 runs 15 residues. CDR3 sequence: CASSLNRAMNTEAFF.

The chain employs TRBV20-1 and TRBJ1-1. CDR3 length equals 17 residues. The germline V gene has CDR1 DFQATT and CDR2 SNEGSKA (reference sequence). CDR3 loop: CSARTIALGTMNTEAFF.

V is TRBV7-6 and J is TRBJ2-2. The germline gives CDR1 SGHVS, CDR2 FNYEAQ. The CDR3 consists of 12 residues. The CDR3 here is CASSLVGGMLFF.

The rearrangement uses TRBV10-3 and TRBJ1-2; the D call of TRBD1 rests on TCRdb alone, since no DNA is present to check it. From germline, CDR1 is ENHRY and CDR2 SYGVKD. CDR3 length: 13 residues. CDR3 loop: CANSGTGGAGYTF.

The gene calls are TRBV28 and TRBJ2-2. CDR3 length: 13 residues. Germline V gene lookup returns CDR1 MDHEN and CDR2 SYDVKM. CDR3 in amino acids: CASSLVGSGELFF.

J is TRBJ1-5 and V is TRBV3-1. The CDR3 has 13 residues. The V gene's germline CDR1 is LGHDT and CDR2 YNNKEL (reference sequence). The CDR3 spells CASSQAPGQPQHF. The full variable domain, its missing parts supplied by reference TRBV3-1 and TRBJ1-5, is DTAVSQTPKYLVTQMGNDKSIKCEQNLGHDTMYWYKQDSKKFLKIMFSYNNKELIINETVPNRFSPKSPDKAHLNLHINSLELGDSAVYFCASSQAPGQPQHFGDGTRLSIL.

This rearrangement joins TRBV5-1 to TRBJ1-1. Germline CDR1 reads SGHRS; CDR2 reads YFSETQ. CDR3 length: 12 residues. The CDR3 spells CASSPTGPEAFF.